Presented here are 17 T cell receptor beta chains from one specimen sequenced in a study of T-cell reconstitution after alpha-beta-depleted transplantation in children (dated by TCRdb to about 2016). Library preparation employed PCR. Sequencing relied on an Illumina HiSeq 2500. TCR library preparation used molecular barcoding, with unique molecular identifiers applied to normalize quantification of the TCRbeta repertoire. The public reads were reanalyzed by TCRdb: fastp trimming at Q25, MiXCR alignment, in-frame beta chains only. One record per CDR3 amino acid sequence lists the most common genes and DNA. This sample gives around 200,000 distinct CDR3 sequences in total; roughly a sixth of them show up just once. Together, the top ten hold 43% of the sample. The treatment or condition label corresponds to: allogeneic hematopoietic cell transplantation with graft depleted of TCRalphabeta T cells and CD19 B cells.

The sequencing here drew on PBMCs, mostly from graft donor cells, taken 360 days after TCRalphabeta/CD19-depleted stem cell transplant. The receptor source for this set is a male patient between 2 and 10 years old who had a stem cell transplant for acute lymphoblastic leukemia, so the T cells may come from the graft donor.

This chain links TRBV5-1 with TRBJ2-3; D might be TRBD1 (6 bases). This CDR3 has 16 amino acids. V was shortened by 4 bases and J by 1 base, with 16 bases between the two germline ends. Germline V CDR1 and CDR2: SGHRS, YFSETQ. CDR3 sequence reads: CASSPQTGIGTDTQYF. In DNA, the CDR3 is TGCGCCAGCAGCCCCCAAACAGGGATAGGCACAGATACGCAGTATTTT.

This clonotype is a singleton in its sample. The chain carries TRBV12-3 or TRBV12-4 and TRBJ2-2; TRBD1 matches 9 bases. The trim removed 2 bases at V and 3 bases at J, leaving 10 bases unmatched. The CDR3 is 18 amino acids. Written as DNA, the CDR3 is TGTGCCAGCAGTTTACCGGACAGGGGTAAATTAGACACCGGGGAGCTGTTTTTT. This encodes CASSLPDRGKLDTGELFF.

The V and J genes are TRBV29-1 and TRBJ2-7, with TRBD1 matching over 9 bases. The CDR3 has 15 amino acids. V lost 0 bases and J lost 5; bases outside the gene matches: 8. The germline V gene encodes CDR1 SQVTM and CDR2 ANQGSEA. This CDR3 reads CSVEDTGQGTDEQYF. DNA for the CDR3: TGCAGCGTTGAAGATACGGGACAGGGTACAGACGAGCAGTACTTC.

The chain has TRBV28 and TRBJ2-3, with 7 positions matching TRBD2. Losses at the gene ends were 3 bases for V and 0 bases for J; bases not matched to a gene: 3. The CDR3 runs to 15 residues. Germline V gives CDR1 MDHEN, CDR2 SYDVKM. In DNA, the CDR3 is TGTGCCAGCAGTTTTGGAGCGGGAAGCACAGATACGCAGTATTTT. Its translation: CASSFGAGSTDTQYF.

The V call is TRBV6-5, the J call TRBJ2-2, with D possibly called TRBD1 or TRBD2 (5 bases each). The length of the CDR3 is 17 residues. Germline V gives CDR1 MNHEY, CDR2 SVGAGI. V was cut by 5 bases and J by 3 bases, with 19 bases left in between. The CDR3 loop is CASSNPNRGPYTGELFF. Written as DNA, the CDR3 is TGTGCCAGCAGTAACCCCAACCGGGGACCTTACACCGGGGAGCTGTTTTTT.

This clonotype has at least ten counts. CDR3 residues: CASSSGTGVPGELFF. CDR3 coding DNA: TGTGCCAGCAGTTCCGGGACAGGGGTTCCCGGGGAGCTGTTTTTT. V and J are TRBV2 and TRBJ2-2; 10 bases line up with TRBD1. This CDR3 contains 15 residues. From germline, CDR1 is SNHLY and CDR2 FYNNEI. With 5 bases clipped from V and 6 bases from J, the junction kept 6 bases outside the gene matches.

This clonotype was found a few times. The gene calls are TRBV4-3 and TRBJ2-1; D unresolved. Trimming cost V 0 bases and J 6 bases, with 9 bases left between them. This CDR3 contains 14 residues. CDR1 and CDR2 from the germline V gene are LGHNA and YSLEER. The CDR3 is CASSQDLPGNEQFF. The CDR3, as DNA: TGCGCCAGCAGCCAAGATCTTCCGGGCAATGAGCAGTTCTTC.

This clonotype was observed a handful of times. V and J are TRBV20-1 and TRBJ2-7, with 7 nucleotides matching TRBD1. The CDR3 is 14 residues long. After removal of 6 bases from V and 0 bases from J, the junction contained 8 bases not matched to a gene. Germline values: CDR1 DFQATT, CDR2 SNEGSKA (reference sequence). CDR3 amino acids: CSARQGSHSYEQYF. The CDR3 DNA is TGCAGTGCAAGACAGGGCTCCCACTCCTACGAGCAGTACTTC.

The chain joins TRBV5-1 to TRBJ2-3, with no clear D. The germline CDR1 and CDR2 sequences are SGHRS and YFSETQ. The V and J ends lost 4 bases and 1 base respectively, with 10 bases between them. This CDR3 comprises 14 residues. The CDR3 sequence is CASSPEWGTDTQYF. Written as DNA, the CDR3 is TGCGCCAGCAGCCCGGAGTGGGGCACAGATACGCAGTATTTT.

This clonotype has a count of ten or more. This rearrangement joins TRBV7-2 to TRBJ2-2; no reliable D call. Trimming pared 4 bases from V and 0 bases from J, leaving 6 bases between. CDR3 size: 14 residues. Germline lookup yields CDR1 SGHTA and CDR2 FQGNSA. CDR3 residues: CASSYLANTGELFF. The DNA of the CDR3 is TGTGCCAGCAGCTACCTAGCGAACACCGGGGAGCTGTTTTTT.

V is TRBV6-4 and J is TRBJ2-1; 8 nucleotides align to TRBD1. The V gene's germline CDR1 is MRHNA and CDR2 SNTAGT. Trimming removed 4 bases from V and 10 bases from J; junction bases left unmatched: 12. This CDR3 has 15 amino acids. CDR3 nucleotides: TGTGCCAGCAGTGCGGACAGGGTGCCGGAATCAGAGCAGTTCTTC. As protein: CASSADRVPESEQFF.

This clonotype was counted between two and nine times. The genes are TRBV11-2 and TRBJ1-1; tentative D call: TRBD1 (5 bases). From germline, CDR1 is SGHAT and CDR2 FQNNGV. This CDR3 region has 15 residues. Trimming stripped 1 base from V and 1 base from J, with 10 bases between. DNA for the CDR3: TGTGCCAGCAGCTTAGTGGCAGGGAGGAACACTGAAGCTTTCTTT. It codes for CASSLVAGRNTEAFF. Based on the CDR3 plus reference TRBV11-2 and TRBJ1-1, the full variable domain is EAGVAQSPRYKIIEKRQSVAFWCNPISGHATLYWYQQILGQGPKLLIQFQNNGVVDDSQLPKDRFSAERLKGVDSTLKIQPAKLEDSAVYLCASSLVAGRNTEAFFGQGTRLTVV.

The CDR3 reads CASSLIARNEQYF. CDR3 nucleotides: TGTGCCAGCAGCTTGATAGCGAGGAACGAGCAGTACTTC. The chain links TRBV7-9 to TRBJ2-7; tentative D call: TRBD2 (5 bases). Germline-derived CDR1 and CDR2 are SEHNR and FQNEAQ (reference sequence). Trimming removed 3 bases at V and 5 bases at J, with 11 bases between. The CDR3 covers 13 residues.

This clonotype showed up just a few times. The rearrangement links TRBV20-1 to TRBJ2-7; possible D gene TRBD1, 5 bases. The germline gives CDR1 DFQATT, CDR2 SNEGSKA (reference sequence). The CDR3 spans 12 residues. V was cut by 1 base and J by 3 bases, with 7 bases left in between. CDR3 loop: CSARVQVYEQYF. In DNA, the CDR3 is TGCAGTGCTAGAGTACAGGTCTACGAGCAGTACTTC.

V gene TRBV5-1 combines with J gene TRBJ2-5; 15 bases fit TRBD2. V dropped 4 bases and J dropped 4; count of bases not matched to a gene: 5. Germline CDR1 and CDR2: SGHRS and YFSETQ. This CDR3 has 16 residues. The CDR3 is CASSPGLAGGGETQYF. CDR3 in DNA: TGCGCCAGCAGCCCGGGACTAGCGGGGGGTGGAGAGACCCAGTACTTC. The full variable domain, completed using reference TRBV5-1 and TRBJ2-5, is KAGVTQTPRYLIKTRGQQVTLSCSPISGHRSVSWYQQTPGQGLQFLFEYFSETQRNKGNFPGRFSGRQFSNSRSEMNVSTLELGDSALYLCASSPGLAGGGETQYFGPGTRLLVL.

There are many counts of this clonotype. V gene TRBV20-1 combines with J gene TRBJ1-3; a weak D match, TRBD1 (6 bases). The CDR3 totals 18 residues. CDR1 is DFQATT and CDR2 is SNEGSKA in the germline V gene (reference sequence). The V end lost 0 bases, the J end lost 1 base, and 19 bases lay between the germline ends. CDR3 nucleotides: TGCAGTGCTAGAGACGCCGGGCGGGGGCGCGAATCTGGAAACACCATATATTTT. Residues: CSARDAGRGRESGNTIYF.

This clonotype has a handful of counts. The chain carries TRBV7-6 and TRBJ2-1; D may match TRBD1 or TRBD2 (5 bases each). Germline V gives CDR1 SGHVS, CDR2 FNYEAQ. The CDR3 loop spans 14 amino acids. Between the trimmed V and J ends, which lost 7 bases and 10 bases, there was a span of 20 bases. As DNA, the CDR3 is TGTGCCAGCACCCCGGGACCAACGTTGTCGGAGCAGTTCTTC. Protein sequence: CASTPGPTLSEQFF.